A selection of T cell receptor beta chains follows, all from one sample in a study of T cell changes during pregnancy in multiple sclerosis. Here immunoSEQ multiplex PCR was the method, and the copy in TCRdb shows in-frame clones only, minus some. The table shows 35,000 to 40,000 clones, with over 90% occurring only once. The material was CD4+ T cells from peripheral blood mononuclear cells, obtained in the second trimester of pregnancy. These receptors originate from a female donor with multiple sclerosis, enrolled in a pregnancy study. Both conserved end residues are part of each CDR3. A D gene is named only where the DNA matches it firmly. Only some rows state a clone size, as once, few, many or a class for expanded clones.

J gene: TRBJ2-5; clone size: NA; V gene: TRBV19; D gene: NA; CDR3 DNA: TGTGCCAGTAGCACACAGTGGGAGACCCAGTACTTC; CDR3 protein: CASSTQWETQYF
J gene: TRBJ1-1; clone size: NA; V gene: TRBV2; D gene: NA; CDR3 DNA: TGTGCCAGCAGTCAAAGCTCCCCCCCGATAACTGAAGCTTTCTTT; CDR3 protein: CASSQSSPPITEAFF
J gene: TRBJ2-2; clone size: NA; V gene: TRBV5-4; D gene: NA; CDR3 DNA: TGTGCCAGCAGCTTGGGCTTAGTAGGAACCGCTGAGGGCACCGGGGAGCTGTTTTTT; CDR3 protein: CASSLGLVGTAEGTGELFF
J gene: TRBJ1-4; clone size: NA; V gene: TRBV28; D gene: NA; CDR3 DNA: TGTGCCAGCAGGCGTCCCTTTGAAAAACTGTTTTTT; CDR3 protein: CASRRPFEKLFF
J gene: TRBJ1-3; clone size: NA; V gene: TRBV28; D gene: NA; CDR3 DNA: TGTGCCAGCAGCTTGGCCCTCTCTGGAAACACCATATATTTT; CDR3 protein: CASSLALSGNTIYF
J gene: TRBJ1-1; clone size: NA; V gene: TRBV19; D gene: NA; CDR3 DNA: TGTGCCAGTATCCTCTGGGGGGCTGAAGCTTTCTTT; CDR3 protein: CASILWGAEAFF
J gene: TRBJ2-7; clone size: medium-sized; V gene: TRBV11-2; D gene: TRBD2; CDR3 DNA: TGTGCCAGCAGCTCAGCCGGGACTAGCGGGAGCTACGAGCAGTACTTC; CDR3 protein: CASSSAGTSGSYEQYF
J gene: TRBJ2-5; clone size: NA; V gene: TRBV28; D gene: NA; CDR3 DNA: TGTGCCACCTCATCCGGGGGTAGCCTTAGAGAGACCCAGTACTTC; CDR3 protein: CATSSGGSLRETQYF
J gene: TRBJ2-3; clone size: NA; V gene: TRBV28; D gene: TRBD2; CDR3 DNA: TGTGCCAGCAGTTTATGGACTAGCGGGGGGATATACACAGATACGCAGTATTTT; CDR3 protein: CASSLWTSGGIYTDTQYF
J gene: TRBJ1-1; clone size: NA; V gene: TRBV10-3; D gene: NA; CDR3 DNA: TGTGCCATCAGCGGGGGACCCAACACTGAAGCTTTCTTT; CDR3 protein: CAISGGPNTEAFF
J gene: TRBJ1-3; clone size: NA; V gene: TRBV2; D gene: NA; CDR3 DNA: TGTGCCAGCAGTGAAGCGCTTGGCAGGCGCTCTGGAAACACCATATATTTT; CDR3 protein: CASSEALGRRSGNTIYF
J gene: TRBJ2-2; clone size: once; V gene: TRBV4-3; D gene: NA; CDR3 DNA: TGCGCCAGCAGCCAAGCTAGGGGCGGGGAGCTGTTTTTT; CDR3 protein: CASSQARGGELFF
J gene: TRBJ1-2; clone size: NA; V gene: TRBV29-1; D gene: TRBD1; CDR3 DNA: TGCAGCGCCACGGACAGGGGGCGGTATGGCTACACCTTC; CDR3 protein: CSATDRGRYGYTF
J gene: TRBJ2-7; clone size: NA; V gene: TRBV5-1; D gene: NA; CDR3 DNA: TGCGCCAGCAGCCCCCCCGGGGGGCTGCCCTACGAGCAGTACTTC; CDR3 protein: CASSPPGGLPYEQYF
J gene: TRBJ2-7; clone size: NA; V gene: TRBV7-2; D gene: TRBD2; CDR3 DNA: TGTGCCAGCAGCTTAGCGGCCGGGACTAGCGGGCGCCCCGCGCTCGAGCAGTACTTC; CDR3 protein: CASSLAAGTSGRPALEQYF
J gene: TRBJ1-5; clone size: NA; V gene: TRBV4-1; D gene: TRBD1; CDR3 DNA: TGCGCCAGCAGCCAAGAGGGGACAGGGACTTATCAGCCCCAGCATTTT; CDR3 protein: CASSQEGTGTYQPQHF
J gene: TRBJ2-7; clone size: NA; V gene: TRBV7-9; D gene: NA; CDR3 DNA: TGTGCCAGCAGCCACCCGGAAGGCAGGGGCCACGAGCAGTACTTC; CDR3 protein: CASSHPEGRGHEQYF
J gene: TRBJ2-2; clone size: NA; V gene: TRBV19; D gene: NA; CDR3 DNA: TGTGCCAGTAGTGTCGGACAGCTAAGGAACACCGGGGAGCTGTTTTTT; CDR3 protein: CASSVGQLRNTGELFF
J gene: TRBJ2-2; clone size: NA; V gene: TRBV5-4; D gene: NA; CDR3 DNA: TGTGCCAGCAGCTTGGCCTCCGAGGGGGCCGGGGAGCTGTTTTTT; CDR3 protein: CASSLASEGAGELFF
J gene: TRBJ2-1; clone size: NA; V gene: TRBV5-4; D gene: TRBD2; CDR3 DNA: TGTGCCAGCAGCTTTGCGGGACTAGCGGGAGTGGAGCAGTTCTTC; CDR3 protein: CASSFAGLAGVEQFF
J gene: TRBJ2-1; clone size: NA; V gene: TRBV10-3; D gene: NA; CDR3 DNA: TGTGCCATCAGTGGCGACTCCTCGCAGTTCTTC; CDR3 protein: CAISGDSSQFF
J gene: TRBJ2-6; clone size: once; V gene: TRBV4-3; D gene: TRBD1; CDR3 DNA: TGCGCCAGCAGCCAAGTAGGGACAGGGAGTTCTAGAGCCAACGTCCTGACTTTC; CDR3 protein: CASSQVGTGSSRANVLTF
J gene: TRBJ2-2; clone size: NA; V gene: TRBV9; D gene: TRBD2; CDR3 DNA: TGTGCCAGCAGCGTACCTCGGCGGGGGGGCAACACCGGGGAGCTGTTTTTT; CDR3 protein: CASSVPRRGGNTGELFF
J gene: TRBJ2-1; clone size: NA; V gene: TRBV19; D gene: TRBD1; CDR3 DNA: TGTGCCACCCGACAGGGGATCCCCTACAATGAGCAGTTCTTC; CDR3 protein: CATRQGIPYNEQFF
J gene: TRBJ2-1; clone size: NA; V gene: TRBV7-3; D gene: TRBD1; CDR3 DNA: TGTGCCAGCAGCTTCCATACCGGGACAGATCTCGTCTTC; CDR3 protein: CASSFHTGTDLVF
J gene: TRBJ1-4; clone size: NA; V gene: TRBV4-3; D gene: NA; CDR3 DNA: TGCGCCAGCAGCCAAGGCGTACAGTCTAATGAAAAACTGTTTTTT; CDR3 protein: CASSQGVQSNEKLFF
J gene: TRBJ1-5; clone size: NA; V gene: TRBV6-1; D gene: TRBD1; CDR3 DNA: TGTGCCAGCACCGACAGGGGGTATCAGCCCCAGCATTTT; CDR3 protein: CASTDRGYQPQHF